A selection of T cell receptor beta chains follows, all from one sample in a study of blood T cell repertoires in COVID-19. Libraries were prepared by immunoSEQ multiplex PCR; TCRdb keeps only in-frame clonotypes and omits some of them. This table holds about 69,000 clones, roughly 79% found once. Sequencing input: peripheral blood. The receptors here all came from a human donor in a cohort sampled during active COVID-19. Each CDR3 is given with its conserved first and last residue.

v_gene,CDR3aa
TRBV5-5,CASSLNLDRVVKETQYF
TRBV19,CASTRGGRAKNIQYF
TRBV28,CASSRRGVEFF
TRBV7-2,CASSLRAGKGTNTEAFF
TRBV19,CASMGTAAGNTEAFF
TRBV18,CASSPGGQTGNTIYF
TRBV6-5,CASSRDRGIQYF
TRBV19,CASIGGLAGPSSYNEQFF
TRBV19,CASSRGGVNTEAFF
TRBV7-6,CASSLGGQGARNTIYF
TRBV6-4,CASSEQGPDTQYF
TRBV15,CATSRGGLEETQYF
TRBV19,CASTKGTGRSNQPQHF
TRBV7-2,CASSYYGQGAWEQYF
TRBV5-1,CASSFGGAQETQYF
TRBV9,CASSVAPGPYEQYF
TRBV7-8,CASSLEGTGVEKLFF
TRBV15,CATSTGEGGLYEQYF
TRBV14,CASSLGQSNSPLHF
TRBV5-1,CASSLVRQGVTEAFF
TRBV3-1/TRBV3-2,CASSPPGTGVYGYTF
TRBV5-1,CASSLGWDRGYEQYF
TRBV5-1,CASSFSGGGYNEQFF
TRBV3-1/TRBV3-2,CASSQGWGRNDNEQFF
TRBV5-1,CASSSGSGGQGHEQYF
TRBV19,CASSIGTGGAYEQYF
TRBV2,CASSEEGDTSTEAFF
TRBV4-2,CASSGAQGGARAYEQYF
TRBV11-2,CASSLEVPGQGYNEQFF